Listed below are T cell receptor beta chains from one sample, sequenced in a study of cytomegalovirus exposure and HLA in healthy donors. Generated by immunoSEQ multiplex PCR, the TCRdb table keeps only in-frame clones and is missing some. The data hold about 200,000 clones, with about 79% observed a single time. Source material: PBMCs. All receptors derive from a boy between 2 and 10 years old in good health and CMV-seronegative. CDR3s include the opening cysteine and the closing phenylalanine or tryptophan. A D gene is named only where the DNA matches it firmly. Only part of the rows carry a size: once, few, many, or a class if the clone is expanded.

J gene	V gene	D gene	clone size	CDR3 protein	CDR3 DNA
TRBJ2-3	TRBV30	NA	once	CAWLYGDTQYF	TGTGCCTGGTTATACGGAGATACGCAGTATTTT
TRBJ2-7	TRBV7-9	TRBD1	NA	CASSLTIRGPTSYEQYF	TGTGCCAGCAGCTTAACGATTAGGGGGCCCACCTCCTACGAGCAGTACTTC
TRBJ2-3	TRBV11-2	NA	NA	CASSPTGTDTQYF	TGTGCCAGCAGTCCTACAGGCACAGATACGCAGTATTTT
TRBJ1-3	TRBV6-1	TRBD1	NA	CASLGQGADGNTIYF	TGTGCCAGCTTAGGACAGGGGGCGGATGGAAACACCATATATTTT
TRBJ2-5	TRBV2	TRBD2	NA	CASSEWSWEGPGETQYF	TGTGCCAGCAGTGAATGGTCGTGGGAGGGCCCGGGAGAGACCCAGTACTTC
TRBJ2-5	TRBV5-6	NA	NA	CASSLGSQETQYF	TGTGCCAGCAGCTTGGGCAGCCAAGAGACCCAGTACTTC
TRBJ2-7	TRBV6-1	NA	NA	CASSRGTYEQYF	TGTGCCAGCAGCCGGGGGACCTACGAGCAGTACTTC
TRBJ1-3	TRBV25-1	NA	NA	CASMGHPGSSHPGNTIYF	TGTGCCAGCATGGGACACCCAGGGTCCTCTCACCCAGGAAACACCATATATTTT
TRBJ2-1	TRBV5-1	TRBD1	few	CASSPGTATYNEQFF	TGCGCCAGCAGCCCGGGGACAGCTACCTACAATGAGCAGTTCTTC
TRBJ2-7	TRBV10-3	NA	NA	CAISGDGGHYEQYF	TGTGCCATCAGTGGGGACGGAGGGCACTACGAGCAGTACTTC
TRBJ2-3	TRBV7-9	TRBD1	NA	CASSSGTGWTDTQYF	TGTGCCAGCAGTTCCGGGACAGGGTGGACGGATACGCAGTATTTT
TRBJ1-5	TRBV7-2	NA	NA	CASSVVGGGNQPQHF	TGTGCCAGCAGCGTAGTCGGGGGGGGCAATCAGCCCCAGCATTTT
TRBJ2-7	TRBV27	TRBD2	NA	CASSFKAGGVYEQYF	TGTGCCAGCAGTTTTAAAGCGGGGGGTGTCTACGAGCAGTACTTC
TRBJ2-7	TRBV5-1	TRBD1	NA	CASSLGQGASRNIYEQYF	TGCGCCAGCAGCTTGGGACAGGGGGCATCAAGAAACATATACGAGCAGTACTTC
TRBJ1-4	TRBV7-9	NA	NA	CASSFHQEKLFF	TGTGCCAGCAGCTTTCATCAGGAAAAACTGTTTTTT
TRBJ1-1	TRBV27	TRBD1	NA	CASSSLTGGTEAFF	TGTGCCAGCAGTTCCCTCACAGGGGGCACTGAAGCTTTCTTT
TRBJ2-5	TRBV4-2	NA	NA	CASSQSYGRRETQYF	TGTGCCAGCAGCCAAAGCTACGGGCGGAGGGAGACCCAGTACTTC
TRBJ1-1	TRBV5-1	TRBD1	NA	CASSLVGQANTEAFF	TGCGCCAGCAGCTTGGTGGGACAGGCGAACACTGAAGCTTTCTTT
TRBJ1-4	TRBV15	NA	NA	CATSRGSFEKLFF	TGTGCCACCAGCAGAGGTAGCTTCGAAAAACTGTTTTTT
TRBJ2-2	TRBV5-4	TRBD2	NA	CASSLVGGGASGELFF	TGTGCCAGCAGCTTGGTGGGCGGGGGGGCCTCCGGGGAGCTGTTTTTT
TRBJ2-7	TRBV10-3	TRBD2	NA	CAISATSGGSYEQYF	TGTGCCATCAGTGCCACTAGCGGGGGTTCCTACGAGCAGTACTTC
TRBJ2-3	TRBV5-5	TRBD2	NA	CASSLWRGGDTQYF	TGTGCCAGCAGCTTGTGGCGGGGGGGCGATACGCAGTATTTT
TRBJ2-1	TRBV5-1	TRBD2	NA	CASSLDASGGARQFF	TGCGCCAGCAGCTTGGATGCGAGCGGGGGGGCTAGGCAGTTCTTC
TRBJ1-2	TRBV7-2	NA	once	CASSLGASSQYSYGYTF	TGTGCCAGCAGCTTAGGGGCAAGTTCGCAATATTCCTATGGCTACACCTTC
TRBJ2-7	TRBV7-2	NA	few	CASSFQASLSEQYF	TGTGCCAGCAGCTTTCAGGCATCTTTGAGCGAGCAGTACTTC
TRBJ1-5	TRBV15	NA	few	CATSPREGGEQPQHF	TGTGCCACCAGCCCTCGAGAGGGAGGAGAGCAGCCCCAGCATTTT
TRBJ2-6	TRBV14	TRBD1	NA	CASSQRTGGWSGANVLTF	TGTGCCAGCAGCCAAAGGACAGGGGGATGGTCTGGGGCCAACGTCCTGACTTTC
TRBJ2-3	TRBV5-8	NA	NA	CASSFPGFTDTQYF	TGTGCCAGCAGCTTCCCGGGGTTCACAGATACGCAGTATTTT
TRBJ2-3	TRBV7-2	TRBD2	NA	CASSLAGGEDTQYF	TGTGCCAGCAGTTTAGCGGGGGGGGAAGATACGCAGTATTTT
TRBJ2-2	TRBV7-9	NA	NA	CASSTHSWGVATGELFF	TGTGCCAGCAGCACCCATTCGTGGGGGGTAGCCACCGGGGAGCTGTTTTTT
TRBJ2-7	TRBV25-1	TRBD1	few	CASSRPGTGTYEQYF	TGTGCCAGCAGCCGTCCCGGGACAGGGACCTACGAGCAGTACTTC
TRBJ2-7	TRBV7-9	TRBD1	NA	CASSPFGTGASYEQYF	TGTGCCAGCAGCCCCTTCGGGACAGGGGCCTCCTACGAGCAGTACTTC
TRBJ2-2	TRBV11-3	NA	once	CASSLYRGELFF	TGTGCCAGCAGCTTATACAGGGGGGAGCTGTTTTTT
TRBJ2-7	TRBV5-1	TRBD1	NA	CASSEGQGLAEQYF	TGCGCCAGCAGCGAGGGACAGGGGCTGGCCGAGCAGTACTTC
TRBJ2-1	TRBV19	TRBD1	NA	CASSIRGGEQFF	TGTGCCAGTAGTATTCGAGGGGGCGAGCAGTTCTTC